Following are 12 T cell receptor beta chains from one sample sequenced in a study of T cells in Graves' hyperthyroidism and ophthalmopathy. The TCR beta CDR3 regions underwent amplification using RNA transcripts as the source. When the TCR CDR3 underwent first-round RT-PCR, the HTBI primer set was used. TCRdb ran MiXCR on the multiplex PCR reads and lists one entry per CDR3 protein. The table includes more than 300,000 distinct CDR3 sequences, around 18% detected once. Sequencing was performed on blood. These receptors all stem from a man in his late teens or twenties with Graves' ophthalmopathy.

The CDR3 spells CASSVPGNSPLHF. In DNA form, the CDR3 reads TGTGCCAGCAGTGTACCAGGGAATTCACCCCTCCACTTT. The V call is TRBV6-1, the J call TRBJ1-6; tentative D call: TRBD1 (5 bases). V lost 4 bases to trimming and J lost 7 bases, with 8 bases between them. The CDR3 sequence is 13 residues long. Germline V lookup: CDR1 MNHNS, CDR2 SASEGT.

The sample holds many counts of this clonotype. The rearrangement joins TRBV3-1 to TRBJ2-7; D is perhaps TRBD2 (6 bases). The CDR3 loop spans 18 amino acids. CDR1 and CDR2 from the germline V gene are LGHDT and YNNKEL (reference sequence). V was pared by 0 bases and J by 6 bases, with 24 bases between. The CDR3, as DNA: TGTGCCAGCAGCCAAGACCGGTTTGGAGGGGTCCATCTACGCGAGCAGTACTTC. This gives the protein CASSQDRFGGVHLREQYF.

The V call is TRBV19, the J call TRBJ2-2, with TRBD1 matching over 9 bases. CDR1 is LNHDA, CDR2 SQIVND, per germline (reference sequence). Trimming at V came to 6 bases and at J to 6 bases, leaving 11 bases not matched to a gene. The CDR3 runs 16 residues. CDR3 sequence (DNA): TGTGCCAGTAGGGTTACGGGACAGGGTATACCCGGGGAGCTGTTTTTT. Its translation: CASRVTGQGIPGELFF.

This clonotype has only a few counts. The chain couples TRBV4-1 to TRBJ2-3; perhaps TRBD2 as D (6 bases). V lost 1 base and J lost 0, with 11 bases in between. From germline, CDR1 is MGHRA and CDR2 YSYEKL. This CDR3 region has 16 residues. This CDR3 reads CASSQVAAPSTDTQYF. The CDR3 DNA sequence: TGCGCCAGCAGCCAAGTAGCGGCTCCTAGCACAGATACGCAGTATTTT.

This clonotype was recorded at least ten times. The chain combines TRBV19 with TRBJ1-2; D gene uncertain. This CDR3 region has 11 residues. In germline, CDR1 is LNHDA, CDR2 SQIVND (reference sequence). Here the CDR3 reads CVSGKAYGYTF. The CDR3 DNA follows: TGTGTCTCTGGGAAGGCGTATGGCTACACCTTC.

This clonotype occurred many times. V gene TRBV2 combines with J gene TRBJ2-4; 7 bases are shared with TRBD2. Germline V gene sequence: CDR1 SNHLY, CDR2 FYNNEI. The ends lost 1 base at V and 8 bases at J; junction bases unmatched: 5. The CDR3 contains 14 residues. CDR3: CASSEGGAGDIQYF. The CDR3 DNA is TGTGCCAGCAGTGAAGGTGGGGCGGGAGACATTCAGTACTTC.

The rearrangement joins TRBV6-2 or TRBV6-3 to TRBJ1-1; no clear D gene. Germline assignment: CDR1 MNHEY and CDR2 SVGEGT. The CDR3 totals 15 residues. V was pared by 6 bases and J by 1 base, with 15 bases between. The CDR3 is CASREDAAWNTEAFF. The DNA of the CDR3 is TGTGCCAGCAGAGAGGACGCGGCGTGGAACACTGAAGCTTTCTTT.

With respect to this clonotype: At one of its ends the junction is not consistent with the germline gene, which may arise from a read error. V usage is TRBV2 and J usage is TRBJ1-2, with TRBD1 as a possible D gene (6 bases). The CDR3 consists of 16 residues. Germline-derived CDR1 and CDR2 are SNHLY and FYNNEI. The CDR3 DNA is TGTGCCAGCAGAGAAGCCCGGACAGCCGGATTCTATGGCTACACCTTC. Its protein is CASREARTAGFYGYTF.

This clonotype was recorded at least ten times. The chain joins TRBV24-1 to TRBJ1-5; 10 bases are shared with TRBD1. The CDR3 totals 15 residues. The germline V gene has CDR1 KGHDR and CDR2 SFDVKD. J gave up 5 bases and V 5 bases, and 5 bases lay outside the gene matches. The CDR3 region has the DNA TGTGCCACCAGTGTTTGGGACAGGGGCGATCAGCCCCAGCATTTT. Translating gives CATSVWDRGDQPQHF.

The chain joins TRBV11-2 to TRBJ2-3; 8 bases map to TRBD2. Germline V CDR1 and CDR2: SGHAT, FQNNGV. This CDR3 spans 15 amino acids. With V trimmed by 2 bases and J by 8 bases, 9 bases remained unmatched. The CDR3 sequence: CASSLQLAEAGTQYF. The CDR3 DNA follows: TGTGCCAGCAGCTTACAACTAGCGGAGGCGGGTACGCAGTATTTT.

This clonotype was detected many times. The chain uses TRBV6-2 or TRBV6-3 and TRBJ1-6; D gene uncertain. The length of the CDR3 is 13 residues. V was shortened by 7 bases and J by 13 bases, with 17 bases between the two germline ends. CDR1 MNHEY and CDR2 SVGEGT come from the germline V gene. The CDR3 region is CASTLTEFFPLHF. The CDR3 coding sequence is TGTGCCAGCACCTTGACGGAGTTTTTTCCCCTCCACTTT.

The sample holds many counts of this clonotype. This chain joins TRBV2 and TRBJ1-6; D remains unclear. This CDR3 contains 15 residues. V dropped 8 bases and J dropped 2 bases, with 13 bases sitting between them. Germline V gives CDR1 SNHLY, CDR2 FYNNEI. The CDR3 nucleotides read TGTGCCAGCGGATTGGAGGGAACCTATAATTCACCCCTCCACTTT. Residues: CASGLEGTYNSPLHF.